The source of this TCR beta chain is a study of T cell responses to AZD1222 COVID-19 vaccine. Profiled with immunoSEQ multiplex PCR; TCRdb holds only in-frame clones, not every one. The sample has some 180,000 clones, around nine tenths seen once; the top ten hold around 0.99%. This sample comprised peripheral blood, obtained 28 days after the second AZD1222 dose. This receptor was identified in an adult who received the AZD1222 COVID-19 vaccine.

The CDR3, as DNA: TGTGCCAGCAGTGATTTCGGAATAGGGGGGAGAAATCAGCCCCAGCATTTT. Protein: CASSDFGIGGRNQPQHF. The genes are TRBV2 and TRBJ1-5, with D possibly TRBD1 on 6 matching bases. The CDR3 extends over 17 amino acids. V was cut by 3 bases and J by 4 bases, with 19 bases left in between. Germline V CDR1 and CDR2: SNHLY, FYNNEI.